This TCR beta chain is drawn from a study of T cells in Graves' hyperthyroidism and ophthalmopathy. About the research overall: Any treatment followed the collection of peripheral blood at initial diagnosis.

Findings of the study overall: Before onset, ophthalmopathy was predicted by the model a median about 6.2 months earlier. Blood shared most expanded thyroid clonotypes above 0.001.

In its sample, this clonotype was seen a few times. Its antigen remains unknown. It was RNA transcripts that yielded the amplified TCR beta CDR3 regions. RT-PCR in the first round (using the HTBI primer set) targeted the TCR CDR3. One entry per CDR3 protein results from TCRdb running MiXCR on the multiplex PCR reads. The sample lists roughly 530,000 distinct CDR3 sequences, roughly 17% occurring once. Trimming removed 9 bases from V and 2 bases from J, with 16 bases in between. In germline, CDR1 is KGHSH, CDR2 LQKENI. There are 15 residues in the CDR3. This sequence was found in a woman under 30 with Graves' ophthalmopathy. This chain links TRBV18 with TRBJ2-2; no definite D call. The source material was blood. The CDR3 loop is CASHTTPINTGELFF. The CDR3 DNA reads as TGTGCCAGTCACACGACACCTATCAACACCGGGGAGCTGTTTTTT. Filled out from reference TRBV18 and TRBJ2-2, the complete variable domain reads NAGVMQNPRHLVRRRGQEARLRCSPMKGHSHVYWYRQLPEEGLKFMVYLQKENIIDESGMPKERFSAEFPKEGPSILRIQQVVRGDSAAYFCASHTTPINTGELFFGEGSRLTVL.